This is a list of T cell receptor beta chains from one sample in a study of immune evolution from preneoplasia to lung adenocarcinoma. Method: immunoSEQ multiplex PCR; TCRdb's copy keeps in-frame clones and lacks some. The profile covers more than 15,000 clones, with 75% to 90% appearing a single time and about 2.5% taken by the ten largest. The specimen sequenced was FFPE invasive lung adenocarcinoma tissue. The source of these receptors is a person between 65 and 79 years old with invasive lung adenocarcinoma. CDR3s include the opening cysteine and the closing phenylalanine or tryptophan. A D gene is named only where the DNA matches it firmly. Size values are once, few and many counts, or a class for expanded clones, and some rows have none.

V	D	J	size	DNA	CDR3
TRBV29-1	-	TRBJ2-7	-	TGCAGCGTTGAAAGGGGCGGCCCCGGATCCTACGAGCAGTACTTC	CSVERGGPGSYEQYF
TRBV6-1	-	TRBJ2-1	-	TGTGCCAGCAGTGCACTCTCATTCATGTCCGGAGGGAATGAGCAGTTCTTC	CASSALSFMSGGNEQFF
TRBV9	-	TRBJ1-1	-	TGTGCCAGCAGCGTAGACAGGCCCAGGGACACTGAAGCTTTCTTT	CASSVDRPRDTEAFF
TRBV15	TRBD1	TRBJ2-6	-	TGTGCCACCAGCCCGACAGGGGACATCTCTGGGGCCAACGTCCTGACTTTC	CATSPTGDISGANVLTF
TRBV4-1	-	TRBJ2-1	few	TGCGCCAGCAGCCAAGAACAGCGCAATGAGCAGTTCTTC	CASSQEQRNEQFF
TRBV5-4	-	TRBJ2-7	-	TGTGCCAGCAGCTTGGGGACAGTAAGGAGCTCCTATGAGCAGTACTTC	CASSLGTVRSSYEQYF
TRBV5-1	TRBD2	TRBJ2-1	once	TGCGCCAGCAGCAGACCGGGACTAGCGGGGGGAGGCAATGAGCAGTTCTTC	CASSRPGLAGGGNEQFF
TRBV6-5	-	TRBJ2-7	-	TGTGCCAGCAGCCCTTCCTACGACGGTCGAGAGCAGTACTTC	CASSPSYDGREQYF
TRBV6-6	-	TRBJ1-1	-	TGTGCCAGCAGTTATGGGCAGGGTGGCACTGAAGCTTTCTTT	CASSYGQGGTEAFF
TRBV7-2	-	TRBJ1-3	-	TGTGCCAGCAGCTTAGGGACGGACTCTGGAAACACCATATATTTT	CASSLGTDSGNTIYF
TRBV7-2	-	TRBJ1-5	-	TGTGCCAGCAGCCTCCGAGGACCTTATAGCAATCAGCCCCAGCATTTT	CASSLRGPYSNQPQHF
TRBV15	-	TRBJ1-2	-	TGTGCCACCAGCAGAGAGGAGGGGGACGGCTACACCTTC	CATSREEGDGYTF
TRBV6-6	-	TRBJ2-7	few	TGTGCCAGCAGTTACGACGAAAACTACGAGCAGTACTTC	CASSYDENYEQYF
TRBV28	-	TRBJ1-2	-	TGTGCCAGCAGCTCTTCCCTGGGAGCGTATGGCTACACCTTC	CASSSSLGAYGYTF
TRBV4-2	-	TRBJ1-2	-	TGTGCCAGCAGCCAAGATCTCGGGCCCTATGGCTACACCTTC	CASSQDLGPYGYTF
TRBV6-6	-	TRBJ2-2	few	TGTGCCAGCAGCCCCCGGGGCGGCTCGAACACCGGGGAGCTGTTTTTT	CASSPRGGSNTGELFF
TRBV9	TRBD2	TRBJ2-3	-	TGTGCCAGCAAATTCGGGACTAGCGGCACAGATACGCAGTATTTT	CASKFGTSGTDTQYF
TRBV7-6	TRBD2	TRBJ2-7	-	TGTGCCAGCAGCTTAGCGCTAGCGGGAGGGAACTACGAGCAGTACTTC	CASSLALAGGNYEQYF
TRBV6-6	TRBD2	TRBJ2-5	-	TGTGCCAGCAGTTACGATTCGGGAGGAAGGGAGACCCAGTACTTC	CASSYDSGGRETQYF
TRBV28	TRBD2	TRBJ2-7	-	TGTGCCAGCACCCCGACGGGAGGTTCCTACGAGCAGTACTTC	CASTPTGGSYEQYF
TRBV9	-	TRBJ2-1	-	TGTGCCAGCAGCGTGAGGGACGACAATGAGCAGTTCTTC	CASSVRDDNEQFF
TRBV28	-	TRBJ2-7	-	TGTGCCAGCAGTTTAATGGTGGCCTACGAGCAGTACTTC	CASSLMVAYEQYF
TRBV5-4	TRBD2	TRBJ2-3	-	TGTGCCAGCAGCTTGGCGAGCGGGGGGGCAGATACGCAGTATTTT	CASSLASGGADTQYF
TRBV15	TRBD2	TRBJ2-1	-	TGTGCCACCAGCAGAGTCCCCGGACTAGCGGACAATGAGCAGTTCTTC	CATSRVPGLADNEQFF
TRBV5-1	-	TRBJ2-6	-	TGCGCCAGCAGCTTGGCCACATCCGTCTCTGGGGCCAACGTCCTGACTTTC	CASSLATSVSGANVLTF
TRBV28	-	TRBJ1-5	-	TGTGCCAGCAGCGATGACTGGAGTCAGCCCCAGCATTTT	CASSDDWSQPQHF
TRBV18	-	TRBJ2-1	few	TGTGCCAGCTCACCCCAAGCTGAGCAGTTCTTC	CASSPQAEQFF
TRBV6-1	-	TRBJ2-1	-	TGTGCCAGCAGCCTTCCGTACAATGAGCAGTTCTTC	CASSLPYNEQFF
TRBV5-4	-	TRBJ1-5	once	TGTGCCAGCAGCTTGGAGGCAGGCCCCCAGCATTTT	CASSLEAGPQHF
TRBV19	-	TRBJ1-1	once	TGTGCCAGTAAGGTGAGTGGCGCCACTGAAGCTTTCTTT	CASKVSGATEAFF
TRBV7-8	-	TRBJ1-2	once	TGTGCCAGCAGCTTAGCAGCCAACTATGGCTACACCTTC	CASSLAANYGYTF
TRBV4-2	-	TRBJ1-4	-	TGTGCCAGCAGCCAAGATGAAGGGGTCAATGAAAAACTGTTTTTT	CASSQDEGVNEKLFF